The T cell receptor (beta chain) described here comes from a study of T cell changes during pregnancy in multiple sclerosis. Produced via immunoSEQ multiplex PCR; TCRdb's table is partial and in-frame only. The sample lists some 70,000 clones; about 92% were seen once. This CDR3 has 15 residues. V gave up 5 bases and J gave up 5 bases; unmatched junction bases: 7. Looked up from germline, CDR1 is MNHEY and CDR2 is SMNVEV (reference sequence). V is TRBV27 and J is TRBJ1-4; 8 bases agree with TRBD1. This clonotype was sampled from a female donor in good health, enrolled as a control in a pregnancy study. The input for sequencing was CD8+ T cells from peripheral blood mononuclear cells, taken in the third trimester of pregnancy. This chain's CDR3 is CASSPPDRANEKLFF. CDR3 nucleotides: TGTGCCAGCAGTCCGCCGGACAGGGCGAATGAAAAACTGTTTTTT.